The sequence of this T cell receptor beta chain was determined in a study of T cells after yellow fever vaccination. General study findings and limits: FACS-sorted repertoires might harbor abundant contaminating clonotypes from the bulk population. When the response was secondary, it was weaker but reached its peak faster, day 5 versus 15.

This CDR3 is built from 12 residues. Per the germline V gene, CDR1 is DFQATT and CDR2 is SNEGSKA (reference sequence). Concerning this clonotype: The antigen remains unidentified.

The study made its TCR cDNA through 5'RACE template switching. That step introduced a universal primer site along with UMIs. MiXCR, run by TCRdb on the 5' RACE reads, gives a single entry per CDR3 protein. The data hold 300,000 to 400,000 distinct CDR3 sequences, with roughly 10% observed a single time. The sample was CD4+ T cells sorted from PBMCs, taken 45 days after the yellow fever booster vaccination. V usage is TRBV20-1 and J usage is TRBJ1-2; D is perhaps TRBD1 (6 bases). This TCR came from a young man who received the YFV17D yellow fever vaccine. For the CDR3, the DNA is TGCGGATTTTTGGGGGGGGCTAGTGGCTACACCTTC. This codes for CGFLGGASGYTF.